This is a list of T cell receptor beta chains from one sample in a study of blood T cell repertoires in COVID-19. Here immunoSEQ multiplex PCR was the method, and the copy in TCRdb shows in-frame clones only, minus some. This sample has tens of thousands of clones, with roughly 79% found just once. Sequencing was carried out using peripheral blood. All receptors come from a human donor in a cohort sampled during active COVID-19. Each CDR3 is given without its conserved first and last residue.

v_call cdr3_aa
TRBV27 ASSPGSGGAYNEQF
TRBV7-9 ASSYQSRGQETQY
TRBV6-5 ASSWGLAGEETQY
TRBV10-3 AISESSRLRAYEQY
TRBV2 ASTQDNYSNQPQH
TRBV19 ASSWGQGYNEQF
TRBV6-5 ASTYRGRETQY
TRBV27 ASSIGTGGSNNEQF
TRBV2 ASNRQGRGTEAF
TRBV7-3 ASSLNGGITGANVLT
TRBV7-9 ASSLRTGFEAF
TRBV27 ASSPTGEIFYEQY
TRBV6-5 ASSPGGEQF
TRBV19 ASSMTGSSTDTQY
TRBV28 ASSLLAVMNTEAF
TRBV10-3 AISGLAGNTGELF